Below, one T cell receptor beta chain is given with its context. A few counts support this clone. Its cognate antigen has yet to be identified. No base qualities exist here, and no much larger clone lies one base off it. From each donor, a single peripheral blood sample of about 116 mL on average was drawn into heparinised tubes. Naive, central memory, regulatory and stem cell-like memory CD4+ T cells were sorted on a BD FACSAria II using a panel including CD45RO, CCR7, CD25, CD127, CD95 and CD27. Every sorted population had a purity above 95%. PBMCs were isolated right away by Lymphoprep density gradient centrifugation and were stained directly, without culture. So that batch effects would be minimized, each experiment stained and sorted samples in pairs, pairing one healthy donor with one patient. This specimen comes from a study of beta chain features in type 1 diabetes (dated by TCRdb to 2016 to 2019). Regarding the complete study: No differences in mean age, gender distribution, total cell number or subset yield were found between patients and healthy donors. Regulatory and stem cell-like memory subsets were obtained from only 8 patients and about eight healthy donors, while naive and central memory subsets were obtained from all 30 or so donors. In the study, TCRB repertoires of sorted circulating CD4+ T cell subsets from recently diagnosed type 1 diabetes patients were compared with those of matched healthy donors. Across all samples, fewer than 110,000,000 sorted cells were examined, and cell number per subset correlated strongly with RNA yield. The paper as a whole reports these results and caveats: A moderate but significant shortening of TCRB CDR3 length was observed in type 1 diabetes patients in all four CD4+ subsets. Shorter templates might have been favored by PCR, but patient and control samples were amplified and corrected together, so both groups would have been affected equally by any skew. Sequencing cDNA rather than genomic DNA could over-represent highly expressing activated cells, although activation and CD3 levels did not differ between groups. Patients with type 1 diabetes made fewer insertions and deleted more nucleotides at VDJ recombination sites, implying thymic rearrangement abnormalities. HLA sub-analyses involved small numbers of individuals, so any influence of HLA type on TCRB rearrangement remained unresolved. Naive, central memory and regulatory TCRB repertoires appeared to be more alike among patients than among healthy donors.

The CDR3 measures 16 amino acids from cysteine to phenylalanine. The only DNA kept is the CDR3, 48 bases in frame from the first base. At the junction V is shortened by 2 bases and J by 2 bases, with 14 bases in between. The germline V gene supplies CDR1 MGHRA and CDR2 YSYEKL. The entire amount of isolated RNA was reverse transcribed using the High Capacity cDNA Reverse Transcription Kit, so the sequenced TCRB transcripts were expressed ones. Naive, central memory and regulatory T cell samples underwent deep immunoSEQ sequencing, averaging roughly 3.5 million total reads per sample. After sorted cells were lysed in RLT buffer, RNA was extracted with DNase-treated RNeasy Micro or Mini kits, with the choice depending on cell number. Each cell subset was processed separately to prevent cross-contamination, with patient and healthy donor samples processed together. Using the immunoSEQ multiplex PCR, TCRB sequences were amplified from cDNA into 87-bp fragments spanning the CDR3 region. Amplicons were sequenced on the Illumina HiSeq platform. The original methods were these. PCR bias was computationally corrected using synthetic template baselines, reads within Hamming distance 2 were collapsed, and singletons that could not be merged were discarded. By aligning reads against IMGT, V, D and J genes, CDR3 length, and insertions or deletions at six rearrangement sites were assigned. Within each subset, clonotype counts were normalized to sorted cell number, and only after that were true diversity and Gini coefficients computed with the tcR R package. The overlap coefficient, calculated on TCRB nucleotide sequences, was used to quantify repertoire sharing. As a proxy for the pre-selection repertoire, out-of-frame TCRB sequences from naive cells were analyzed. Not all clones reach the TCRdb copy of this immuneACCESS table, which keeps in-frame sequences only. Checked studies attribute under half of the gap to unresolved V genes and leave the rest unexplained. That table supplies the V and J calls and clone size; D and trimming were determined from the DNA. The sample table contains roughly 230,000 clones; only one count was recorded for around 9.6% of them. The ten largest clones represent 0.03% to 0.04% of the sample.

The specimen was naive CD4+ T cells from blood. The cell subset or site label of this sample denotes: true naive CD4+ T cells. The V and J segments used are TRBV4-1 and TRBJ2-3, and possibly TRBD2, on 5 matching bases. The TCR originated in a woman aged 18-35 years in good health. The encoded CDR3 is CASSQPTRELTDTQYF. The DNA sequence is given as TGCGCCAGCAGCCAACCCACTAGGGAACTCACAGATACGCAGTATTTT.